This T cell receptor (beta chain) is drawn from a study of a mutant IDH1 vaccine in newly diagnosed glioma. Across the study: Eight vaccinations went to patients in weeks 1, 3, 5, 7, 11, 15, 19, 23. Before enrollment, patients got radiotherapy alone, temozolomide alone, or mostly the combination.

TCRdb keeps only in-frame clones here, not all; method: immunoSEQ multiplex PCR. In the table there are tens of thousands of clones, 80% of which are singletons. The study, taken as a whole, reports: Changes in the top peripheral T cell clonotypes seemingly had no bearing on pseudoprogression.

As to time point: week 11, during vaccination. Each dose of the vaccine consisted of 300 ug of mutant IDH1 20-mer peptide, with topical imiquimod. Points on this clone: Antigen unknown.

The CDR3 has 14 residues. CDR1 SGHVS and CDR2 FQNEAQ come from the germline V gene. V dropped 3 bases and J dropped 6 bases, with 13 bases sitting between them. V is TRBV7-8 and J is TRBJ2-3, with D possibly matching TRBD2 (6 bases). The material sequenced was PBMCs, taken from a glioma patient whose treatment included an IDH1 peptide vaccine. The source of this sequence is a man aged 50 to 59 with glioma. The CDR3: CASSFITSLDTQYF. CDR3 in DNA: TGTGCCAGCAGCTTTATTACTAGCCTGGATACGCAGTATTTT.